This TCR beta chain was sequenced for a study of response to subunit inactivated influenza vaccine. Details on this clonotype: As yet, its antigen is unknown.

TCRdb reanalysed the RT-PCR reads using MiXCR and keeps one entry per CDR3 protein. In the table there are approximately 500,000 distinct CDR3 sequences, 14% of which are singletons. Deletions cut 4 bases from V and 0 bases from J, with 11 bases between. CDR1 is SGHDT, CDR2 YYEEEE, per germline. The CDR3 has 16 amino acids. Study outcomes and limitations: That few new T cells are recruited by each seasonal influenza vaccination was the authors' suggestion.

The chain uses TRBV5-6 and TRBJ2-6; D remains ambiguous. This receptor was taken from a man aged 45-65 years who received an inactivated influenza vaccine. Sequenced here: PBMCs from blood, sampled 11 to 12 days after vaccination. Here the CDR3 DNA reads TGTGCCAGCAGCCACAAAGCTCACTCTGGGGCCAACGTCCTGACTTTC. It translates to CASSHKAHSGANVLTF.